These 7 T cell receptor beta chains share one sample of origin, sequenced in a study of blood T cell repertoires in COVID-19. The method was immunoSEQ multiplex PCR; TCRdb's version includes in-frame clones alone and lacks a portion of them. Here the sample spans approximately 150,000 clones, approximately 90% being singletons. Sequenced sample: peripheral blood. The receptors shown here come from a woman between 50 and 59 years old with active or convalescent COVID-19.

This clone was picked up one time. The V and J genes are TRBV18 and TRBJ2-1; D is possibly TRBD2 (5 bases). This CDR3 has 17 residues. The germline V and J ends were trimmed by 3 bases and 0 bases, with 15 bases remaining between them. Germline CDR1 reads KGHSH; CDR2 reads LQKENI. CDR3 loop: CASSPRTDSSSYNEQFF. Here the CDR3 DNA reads TGTGCCAGCTCACCCCGGACTGATTCTAGCTCCTACAATGAGCAGTTCTTC.

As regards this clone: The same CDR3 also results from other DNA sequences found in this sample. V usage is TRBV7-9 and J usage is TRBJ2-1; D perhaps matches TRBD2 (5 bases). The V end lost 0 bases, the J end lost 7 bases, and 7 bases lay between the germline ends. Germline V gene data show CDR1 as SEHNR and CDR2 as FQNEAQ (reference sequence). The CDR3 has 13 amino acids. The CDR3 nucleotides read TGTGCCAGCAGCTTAGCGGGAGCGAATGAGCAGTTCTTC. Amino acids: CASSLAGANEQFF.

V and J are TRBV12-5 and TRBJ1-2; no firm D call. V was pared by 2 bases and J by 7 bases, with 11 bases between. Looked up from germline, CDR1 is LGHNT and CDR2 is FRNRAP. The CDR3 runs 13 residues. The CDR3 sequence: CASGLLEAGGYTF. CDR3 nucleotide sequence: TGTGCTAGTGGTTTGCTGGAGGCGGGTGGCTACACCTTC. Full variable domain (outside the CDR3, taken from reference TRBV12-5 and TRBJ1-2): DARVTQTPRHKVTEMGQEVTMRCQPILGHNTVFWYRQTMMQGLELLAYFRNRAPLDDSGMPKDRFSAEMPDATLATLKIQPSEPRDSAVYFCASGLLEAGGYTFGSGTRLTVV.

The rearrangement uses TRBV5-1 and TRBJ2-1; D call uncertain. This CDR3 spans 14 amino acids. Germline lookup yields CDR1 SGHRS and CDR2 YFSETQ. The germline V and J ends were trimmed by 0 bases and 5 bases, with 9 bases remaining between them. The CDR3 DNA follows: TGCGCCAGCAGCTTGGGTCGGTCGAACAATGAGCAGTTCTTC. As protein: CASSLGRSNNEQFF.

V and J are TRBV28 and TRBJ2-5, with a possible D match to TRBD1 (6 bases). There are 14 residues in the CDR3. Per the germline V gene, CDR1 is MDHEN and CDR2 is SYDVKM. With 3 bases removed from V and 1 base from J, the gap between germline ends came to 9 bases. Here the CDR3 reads CASSLDSLQETQYF. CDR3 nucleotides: TGTGCCAGCAGTTTGGACAGCCTCCAAGAGACCCAGTACTTC.

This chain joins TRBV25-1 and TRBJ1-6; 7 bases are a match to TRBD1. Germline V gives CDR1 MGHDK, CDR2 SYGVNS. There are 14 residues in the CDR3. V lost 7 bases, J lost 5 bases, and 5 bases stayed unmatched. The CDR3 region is CASTTTGNNSPLHF. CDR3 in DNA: TGTGCCAGCACCACGACAGGGAATAATTCACCCCTCCACTTT.

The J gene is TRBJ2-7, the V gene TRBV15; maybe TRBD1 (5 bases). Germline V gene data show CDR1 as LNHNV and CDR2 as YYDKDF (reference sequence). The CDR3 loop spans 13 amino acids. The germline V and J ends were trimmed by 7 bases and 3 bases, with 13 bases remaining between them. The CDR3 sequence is CATTDRKIYEQYF. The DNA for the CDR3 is TGTGCCACCACAGACAGAAAAATCTACGAGCAGTACTTC.